Given below is one TCR beta chain in context. The target antigen is unknown. This entry is derived from a study of spatial heterogeneity in lung cancer. Turning to the study itself: The donor population consisted of 72 patients with untreated, early-stage non-small cell lung cancer. Study results and limitations: In blood, ubiquitous expanded tumor TCRs appeared more at resection than follow-up.

One entry per CDR3 protein results from TCRdb running MiXCR on the 5' RACE reads. Found here are around 110,000 distinct CDR3 sequences, 12% of them singletons; the top ten hold approximately 17%. Time point defined: blood at routine non-recurrence follow-up after resection. Sequencing was performed on whole RNA extracted from tumor and nontumor lung tissue, or from frozen PBMC, and the material was left unsorted. The sample here was PBMCs, taken at follow-up. The receptor was derived from a male donor with early-stage non-small cell lung cancer.

The CDR3 sequence: CASSVDSTGGTYNSPLHF. As DNA, the CDR3 is TGTGCCAGCAGCGTAGACAGCACAGGGGGGACCTATAATTCACCCCTCCACTTT. This rearrangement joins TRBV9 to TRBJ1-6, with TRBD1 identical over 8 bases. Per germline, CDR1 SGDLS and CDR2 YYNGEE. The CDR3 contains 18 residues. J gave up 2 bases and V 0 bases, and 7 bases lay outside the gene matches.